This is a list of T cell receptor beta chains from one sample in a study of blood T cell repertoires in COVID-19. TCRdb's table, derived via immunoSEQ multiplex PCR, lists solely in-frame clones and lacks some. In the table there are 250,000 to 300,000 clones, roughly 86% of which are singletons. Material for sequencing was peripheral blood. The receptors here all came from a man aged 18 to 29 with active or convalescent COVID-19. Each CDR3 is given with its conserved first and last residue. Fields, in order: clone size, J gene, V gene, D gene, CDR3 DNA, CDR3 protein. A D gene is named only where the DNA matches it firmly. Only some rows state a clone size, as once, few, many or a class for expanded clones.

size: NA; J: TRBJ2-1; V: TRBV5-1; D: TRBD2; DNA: TGCGCCAGCGGACTGGGACTAGCGGGATACAATGAGCAGTTCTTC; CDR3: CASGLGLAGYNEQFF
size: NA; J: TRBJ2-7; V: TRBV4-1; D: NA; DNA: TGCGCCAGCAGCCAAATTAGGGGGGGATCCTACGAGCAGTACTTC; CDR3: CASSQIRGGSYEQYF
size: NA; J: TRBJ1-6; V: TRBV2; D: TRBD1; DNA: TGTGCCAGCAGTGAGGACAGGGCAAATTCACCCCTCCACTTT; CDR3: CASSEDRANSPLHF
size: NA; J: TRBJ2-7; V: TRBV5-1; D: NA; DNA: TGCGCCAGCAGAGTGGGCAGCACCTACGAGCAGTACTTC; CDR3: CASRVGSTYEQYF
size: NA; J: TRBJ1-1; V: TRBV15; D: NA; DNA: TGTGCCACCAGCACACAGGGGAACACTGAAGCTTTCTTT; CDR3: CATSTQGNTEAFF
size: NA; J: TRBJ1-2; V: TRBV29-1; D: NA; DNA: TGCAGCGTGGAGGTTGATAACTATGGCTACACCTTC; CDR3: CSVEVDNYGYTF
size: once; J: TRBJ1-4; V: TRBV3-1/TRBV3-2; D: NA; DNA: TGTGCCAGCAGCCTCACACCTGGACTGCTCAATGAAAAACTGTTTTTT; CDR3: CASSLTPGLLNEKLFF
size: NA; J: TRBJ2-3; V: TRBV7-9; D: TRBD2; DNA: TGTGCCAGCAGCGGAAGGCAACTAGCGGGGGGTGTATATACGCAGTATTTT; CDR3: CASSGRQLAGGVYTQYF
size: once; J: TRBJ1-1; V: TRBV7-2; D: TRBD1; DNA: TGTGCCAGCAGCTTAGGGACAGGGCGGGAGGCTTTCTTT; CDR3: CASSLGTGREAFF
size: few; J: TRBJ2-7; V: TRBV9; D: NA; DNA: TGTGCCAGCAGCGAGAATTTCGGCTACGAGCAGTACTTC; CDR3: CASSENFGYEQYF
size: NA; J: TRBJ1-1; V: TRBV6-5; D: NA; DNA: TGTGCCAGCAGTTTAAACAGGATGAACACTGAAGCTTTCTTT; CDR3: CASSLNRMNTEAFF
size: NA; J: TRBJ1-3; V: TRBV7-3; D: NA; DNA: TGTGCCAGCAGCTTAACTCCCTTCGGAAACACCATATATTTT; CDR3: CASSLTPFGNTIYF
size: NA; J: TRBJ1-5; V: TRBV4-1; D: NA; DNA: TGCGCCAGCAGCCAAGAACCTTTCAGGGAAGATCAGCCCCAGCATTTT; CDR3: CASSQEPFREDQPQHF
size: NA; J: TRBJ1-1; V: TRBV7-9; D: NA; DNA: TGTGCCAGCAGTTCATCTCTGGGTGGGCAGGCTTTGGGAGGGCCTGAAGCTTTCTTT; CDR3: CASSSSLGGQALGGPEAFF
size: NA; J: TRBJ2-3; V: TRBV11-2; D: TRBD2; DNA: TGTGCCAGCAGCTTAGATCACCCGGGACTAGCGGGGAGGGATACGCAGTATTTT; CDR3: CASSLDHPGLAGRDTQYF
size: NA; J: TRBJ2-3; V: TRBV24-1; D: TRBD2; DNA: TGTGCCACCAGTGATTGGACTAGCGGCACAGATACGCAGTATTTT; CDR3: CATSDWTSGTDTQYF
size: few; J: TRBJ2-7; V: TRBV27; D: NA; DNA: TGTGCCAGCAGTTTATTAGGCGGGAGACAGGGGTTCTACGAGCAGTACTTC; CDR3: CASSLLGGRQGFYEQYF
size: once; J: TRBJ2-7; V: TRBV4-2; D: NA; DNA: TGTGCCAGCAGCCAAGACAGGTTGGACTACGAGCAGTACTTC; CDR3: CASSQDRLDYEQYF
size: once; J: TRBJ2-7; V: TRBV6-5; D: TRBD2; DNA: TGTGCCAGCAGTTACAGAGGACTAGCTTACGAGCAGTACTTC; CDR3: CASSYRGLAYEQYF
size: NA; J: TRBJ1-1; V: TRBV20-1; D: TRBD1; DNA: TGCAGTGCTAGTATCGGACAGGGGGACACTGAAGCTTTCTTT; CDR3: CSASIGQGDTEAFF
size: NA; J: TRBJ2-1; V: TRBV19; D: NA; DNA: TGTGCCAGTAGTATCCGTCGGGACTCCGAGCACTACAATGAGCAGTTCTTC; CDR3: CASSIRRDSEHYNEQFF
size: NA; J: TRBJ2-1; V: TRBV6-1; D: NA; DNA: TGTGCCAGCAGTGAATACCGGTTCCGGGAGCAGTTCTTC; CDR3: CASSEYRFREQFF
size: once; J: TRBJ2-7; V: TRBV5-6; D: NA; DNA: TGTGCCAGCAGCATTCGACAAGTAGGAATCTGGGAGCAGTACTTC; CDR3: CASSIRQVGIWEQYF
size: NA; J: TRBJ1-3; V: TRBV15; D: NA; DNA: TGTGCCACCAGCAGATCCCGGGGAAACACCATATATTTT; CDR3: CATSRSRGNTIYF
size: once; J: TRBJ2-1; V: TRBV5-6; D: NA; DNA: TGTGCCAGCAGTCTTGCCCCTCAGGGCCCCAATGAGCAGTTCTTC; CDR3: CASSLAPQGPNEQFF
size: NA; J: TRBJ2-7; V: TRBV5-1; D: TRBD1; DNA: TGCGCCAGCAGCATCGGGACAGGGGCCTACGAGCAGTACTTC; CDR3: CASSIGTGAYEQYF
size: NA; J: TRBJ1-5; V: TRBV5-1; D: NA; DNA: TGCGCCAGCAAGCCCCCCTTTTTTCGACAGCCCCAGCATTTT; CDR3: CASKPPFFRQPQHF
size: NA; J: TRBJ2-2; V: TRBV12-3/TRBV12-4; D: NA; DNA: TGTGCCAGCAGCCAGGGTCCCGGGGAGCTGTTTTTT; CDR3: CASSQGPGELFF